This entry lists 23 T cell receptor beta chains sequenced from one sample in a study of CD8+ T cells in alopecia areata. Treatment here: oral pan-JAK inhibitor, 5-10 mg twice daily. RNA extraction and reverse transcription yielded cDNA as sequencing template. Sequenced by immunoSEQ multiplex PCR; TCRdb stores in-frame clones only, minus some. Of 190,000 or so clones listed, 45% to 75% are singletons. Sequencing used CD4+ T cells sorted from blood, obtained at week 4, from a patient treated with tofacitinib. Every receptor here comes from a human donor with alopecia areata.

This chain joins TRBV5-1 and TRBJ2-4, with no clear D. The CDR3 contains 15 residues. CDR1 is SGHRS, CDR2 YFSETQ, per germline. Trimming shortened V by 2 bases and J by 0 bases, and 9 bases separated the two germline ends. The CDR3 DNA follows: TGCGCCAGCAGCTTTGGTCAGCTAGCCAAAAACATTCAGTACTTC. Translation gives CASSFGQLAKNIQYF.

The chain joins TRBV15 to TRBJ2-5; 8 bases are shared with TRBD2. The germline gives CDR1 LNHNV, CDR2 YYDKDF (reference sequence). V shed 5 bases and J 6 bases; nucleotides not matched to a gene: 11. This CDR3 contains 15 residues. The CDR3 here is CATSPRLSGEKTQYF. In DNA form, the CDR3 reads TGTGCCACCAGCCCCCGCCTTAGCGGGGAGAAGACCCAGTACTTC.

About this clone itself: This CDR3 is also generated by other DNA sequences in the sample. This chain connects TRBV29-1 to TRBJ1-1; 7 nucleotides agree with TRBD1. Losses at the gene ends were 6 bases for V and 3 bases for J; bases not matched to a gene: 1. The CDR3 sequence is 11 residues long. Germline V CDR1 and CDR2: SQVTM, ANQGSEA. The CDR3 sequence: CSVGQHTEAFF. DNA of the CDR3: TGCAGCGTGGGACAGCACACTGAAGCTTTCTTT.

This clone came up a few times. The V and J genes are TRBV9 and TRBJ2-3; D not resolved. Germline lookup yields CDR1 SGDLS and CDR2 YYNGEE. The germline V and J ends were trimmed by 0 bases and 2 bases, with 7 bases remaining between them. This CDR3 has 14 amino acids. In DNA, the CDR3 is TGTGCCAGCAGCGTAGCTACGAACACAGATACGCAGTATTTT. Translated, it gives CASSVATNTDTQYF. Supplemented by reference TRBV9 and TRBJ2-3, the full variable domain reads DSGVTQTPKHLITATGQRVTLRCSPRSGDLSVYWYQQSLDQGLQFLIQYYNGEERAKGNILERFSAQQFPDLHSELNLSSLELGDSALYFCASSVATNTDTQYFGPGTRLTVL.

This chain's CDR3 is CASKGTSGGTGELFF. The CDR3 DNA is TGTGCCAGCAAAGGGACTAGCGGCGGGACCGGGGAGCTGTTTTTT. The chain couples TRBV2 to TRBJ2-2, with TRBD2 matching over 11 bases. The CDR3 covers 15 residues. In germline, CDR1 is SNHLY, CDR2 FYNNEI. The V and J ends lost 7 bases and 5 bases, in that order; junction bases with no gene match: 6.

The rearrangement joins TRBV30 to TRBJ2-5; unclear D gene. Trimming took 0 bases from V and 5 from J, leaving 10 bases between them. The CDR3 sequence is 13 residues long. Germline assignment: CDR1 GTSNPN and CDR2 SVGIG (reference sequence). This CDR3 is CAWSVDLGETQYF. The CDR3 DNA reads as TGTGCCTGGAGTGTTGACTTGGGTGAGACCCAGTACTTC.

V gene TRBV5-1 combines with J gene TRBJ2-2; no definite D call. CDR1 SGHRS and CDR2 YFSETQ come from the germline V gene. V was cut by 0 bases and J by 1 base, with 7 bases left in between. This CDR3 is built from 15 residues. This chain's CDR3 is CASSLGSGNTGELFF. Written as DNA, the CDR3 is TGCGCCAGCAGCTTGGGATCCGGGAACACCGGGGAGCTGTTTTTT.

The CDR3 sequence is CSARAGNYGYTF. The CDR3 nucleotides are TGCAGCGCCCGAGCGGGGAACTATGGCTACACCTTC. The chain couples TRBV29-1 to TRBJ1-2; D is ambiguous. This CDR3 contains 12 residues. The germline V gene encodes CDR1 SQVTM and CDR2 ANQGSEA. The ends were cut back, 7 bases at V and 2 bases at J, with 11 bases in the middle. The full variable domain, with the rest looked up from reference TRBV29-1 and TRBJ1-2, is SAVISQKPSRDICQRGTSLTIQCQVDSQVTMMFWYRQQPGQSLTLIATANQGSEATYESGFVIDKFPISRPNLTFSTLTVSNMSPEDSSIYLCSARAGNYGYTFGSGTRLTVV.

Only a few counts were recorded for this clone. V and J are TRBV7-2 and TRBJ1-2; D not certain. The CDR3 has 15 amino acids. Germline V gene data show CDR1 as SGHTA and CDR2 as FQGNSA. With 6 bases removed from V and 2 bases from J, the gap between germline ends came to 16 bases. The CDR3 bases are TGTGCCAGCAGTTTCGATTTTGGTACCAACTATGGCTACACCTTC. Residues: CASSFDFGTNYGYTF.

CDR3 DNA sequence: TGTGCCAGCAGCCCTCCCGGACAGCGAAATTCACCCCTCCACTTT. It yields the protein CASSPPGQRNSPLHF. The chain couples TRBV7-9 to TRBJ1-6; TRBD1 is a possible D gene (6 bases). V lost 5 bases, J lost 7 bases, and 15 bases lay in between. Germline loops: CDR1 SEHNR, CDR2 FQNEAQ (reference sequence). This CDR3 is 15 amino acids long.

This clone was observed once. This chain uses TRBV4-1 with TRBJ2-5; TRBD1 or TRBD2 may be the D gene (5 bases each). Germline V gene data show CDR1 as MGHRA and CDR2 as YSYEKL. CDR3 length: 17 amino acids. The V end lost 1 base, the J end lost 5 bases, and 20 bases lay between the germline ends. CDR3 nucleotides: TGCGCCAGCAGCCAAGTCCCCGGGGCCCTAGGAATCGAGACCCAGTACTTC. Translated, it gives CASSQVPGALGIETQYF.

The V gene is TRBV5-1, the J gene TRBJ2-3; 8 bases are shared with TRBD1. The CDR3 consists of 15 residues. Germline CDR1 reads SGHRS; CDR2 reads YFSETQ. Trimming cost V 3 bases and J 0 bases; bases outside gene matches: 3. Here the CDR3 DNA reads TGCGCCAGCAGCTCAGGGGGCGCGAGCACAGATACGCAGTATTTT. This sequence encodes CASSSGGASTDTQYF. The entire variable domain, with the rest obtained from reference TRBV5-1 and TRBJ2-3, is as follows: KAGVTQTPRYLIKTRGQQVTLSCSPISGHRSVSWYQQTPGQGLQFLFEYFSETQRNKGNFPGRFSGRQFSNSRSEMNVSTLELGDSALYLCASSSGGASTDTQYFGPGTRLTVL.

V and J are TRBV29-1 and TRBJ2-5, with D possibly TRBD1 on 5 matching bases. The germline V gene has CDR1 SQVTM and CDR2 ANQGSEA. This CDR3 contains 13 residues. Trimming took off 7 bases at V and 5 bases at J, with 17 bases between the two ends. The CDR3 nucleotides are TGCAGCGGACTTAGGGGTTTCCTTGAGACCCAGTACTTC. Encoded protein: CSGLRGFLETQYF.

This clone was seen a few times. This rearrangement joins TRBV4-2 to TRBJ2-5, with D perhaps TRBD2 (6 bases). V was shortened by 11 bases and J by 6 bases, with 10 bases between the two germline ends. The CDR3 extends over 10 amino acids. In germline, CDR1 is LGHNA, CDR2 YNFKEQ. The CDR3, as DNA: TGTGCCGCCGGCGGGAAGACCCAGTACTTC. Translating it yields CAAGGKTQYF.

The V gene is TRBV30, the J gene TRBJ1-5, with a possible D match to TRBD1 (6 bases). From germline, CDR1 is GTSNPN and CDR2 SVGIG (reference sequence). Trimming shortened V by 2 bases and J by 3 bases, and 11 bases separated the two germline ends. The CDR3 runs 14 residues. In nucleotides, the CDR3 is TGTGCCTGGAGTCTGGGACAACACAATCAGCCCCAGCATTTT. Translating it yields CAWSLGQHNQPQHF.

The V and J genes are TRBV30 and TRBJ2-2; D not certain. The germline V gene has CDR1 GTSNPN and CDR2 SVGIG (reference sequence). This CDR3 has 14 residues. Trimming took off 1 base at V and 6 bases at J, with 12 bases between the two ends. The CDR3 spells CAWSAGMLPGELFF. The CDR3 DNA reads TGTGCCTGGAGTGCTGGGATGCTACCCGGGGAGCTGTTTTTT.

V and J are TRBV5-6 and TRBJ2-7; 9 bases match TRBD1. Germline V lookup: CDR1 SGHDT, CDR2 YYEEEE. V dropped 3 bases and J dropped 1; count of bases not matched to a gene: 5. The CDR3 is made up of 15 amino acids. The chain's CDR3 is CASSWTGARSYEQYF. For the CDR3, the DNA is TGTGCCAGCAGCTGGACAGGGGCAAGGTCCTACGAGCAGTACTTC.

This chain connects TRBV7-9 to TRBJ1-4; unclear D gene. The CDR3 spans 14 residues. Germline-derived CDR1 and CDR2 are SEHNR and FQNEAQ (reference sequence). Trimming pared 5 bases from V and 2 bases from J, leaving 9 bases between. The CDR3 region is CASSPGMTNEKLFF. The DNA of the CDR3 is TGTGCCAGCAGCCCTGGGATGACTAATGAAAAACTGTTTTTT. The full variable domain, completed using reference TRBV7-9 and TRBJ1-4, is DTGVSQNPRHKITKRGQNVTFRCDPISEHNRLYWYRQTLGQGPEFLTYFQNEAQLEKSRLLSDRFSAERPKGSFSTLEIQRTEQGDSAMYLCASSPGMTNEKLFFGSGTQLSVL.

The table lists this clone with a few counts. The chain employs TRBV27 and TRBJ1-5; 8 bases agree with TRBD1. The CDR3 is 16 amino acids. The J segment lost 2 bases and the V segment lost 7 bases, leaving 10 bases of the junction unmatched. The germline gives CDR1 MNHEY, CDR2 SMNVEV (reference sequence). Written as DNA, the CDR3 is TGTGCCAGCATGGATCAGGGGGCAATGGGCAATCAGCCCCAGCATTTT. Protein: CASMDQGAMGNQPQHF.

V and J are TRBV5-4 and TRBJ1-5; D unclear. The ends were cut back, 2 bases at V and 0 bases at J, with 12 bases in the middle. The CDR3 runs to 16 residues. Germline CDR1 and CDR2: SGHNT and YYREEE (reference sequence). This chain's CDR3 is CASSFRRAHSNQPQHF. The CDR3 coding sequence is TGTGCCAGCAGCTTTCGTAGGGCCCATAGCAATCAGCCCCAGCATTTT. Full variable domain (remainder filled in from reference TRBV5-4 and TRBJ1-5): ETGVTQSPTHLIKTRGQQVTLRCSSQSGHNTVSWYQQALGQGPQFIFQYYREEENGRGNFPPRFSGLQFPNYSSELNVNALELDDSALYLCASSFRRAHSNQPQHFGDGTRLSIL.

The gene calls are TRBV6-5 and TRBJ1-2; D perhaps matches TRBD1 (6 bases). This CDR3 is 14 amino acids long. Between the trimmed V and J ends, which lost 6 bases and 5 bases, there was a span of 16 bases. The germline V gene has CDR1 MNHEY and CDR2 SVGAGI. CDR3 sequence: CASSNRDNRYGYTF. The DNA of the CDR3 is TGTGCCAGCAGCAATCGGGACAATCGTTATGGCTACACCTTC.

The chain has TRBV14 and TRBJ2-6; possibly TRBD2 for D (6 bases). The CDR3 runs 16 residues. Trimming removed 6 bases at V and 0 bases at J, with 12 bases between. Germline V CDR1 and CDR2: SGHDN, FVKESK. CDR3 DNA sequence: TGTGCCAGCAGGCCTCCCGGGAGCTCTGGGGCCAACGTCCTGACTTTC. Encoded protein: CASRPPGSSGANVLTF.

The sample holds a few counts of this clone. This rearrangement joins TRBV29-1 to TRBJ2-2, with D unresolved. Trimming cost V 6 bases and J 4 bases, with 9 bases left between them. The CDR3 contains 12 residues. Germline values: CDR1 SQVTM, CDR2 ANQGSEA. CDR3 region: CSVRLGTGELFF. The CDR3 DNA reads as TGCAGCGTCCGGTTAGGCACCGGGGAGCTGTTTTTT.